These 25 T cell receptor beta chains share one sample of origin, sequenced in a study of blood T cell repertoires in COVID-19. The assay was immunoSEQ multiplex PCR, and TCRdb's table has in-frame clones only and misses some. The sample yields about 74,000 clones, under 95% seen once. The specimen sequenced was peripheral blood. The receptor set was obtained from a human donor in a cohort sampled during active COVID-19.

The J gene is TRBJ2-7, the V gene TRBV14; 9 nucleotides agree with TRBD2. Germline trimming cut 3 bases from V and 2 bases from J; bases unmatched to any gene: 5. The CDR3 runs to 15 residues. Germline CDR1 SGHDN, CDR2 FVKESK. CDR3 loop: CASSHWLAGPYEQYF. The DNA for the CDR3 is TGTGCCAGCAGCCATTGGCTAGCGGGACCCTACGAGCAGTACTTC.

CDR3 nucleotides: TGCGCCAGCAGTGGGGCGGAGGTGGCTGGAAACACCATATATTTT. This gives the protein CASSGAEVAGNTIYF. This rearrangement joins TRBV10-1 to TRBJ1-3; no firm D call. This CDR3 is 15 amino acids long. Per germline, CDR1 WNHNN and CDR2 SYGVQD (reference sequence). V lost 4 bases, J lost 2 bases, and 12 bases lay in between.

V usage is TRBV6-2 or TRBV6-3 and J usage is TRBJ1-4; 8 bases are shared with TRBD1. V trimming: 6 bases; J trimming: 8 bases; junction bases outside the gene matches: 11. The germline CDR1 and CDR2 sequences are MNHEY and SVGEGT. CDR3 size: 15 residues. The CDR3 nucleotides are TGTGCCAGCAGCGCCGGGACCAACAGGGGGGAAAAACTGTTTTTT. Translating gives CASSAGTNRGEKLFF.

This clone appeared once. The chain recombines TRBV4-2 with TRBJ2-7, with 8 bases that match TRBD1. CDR1 and CDR2 from the germline V gene are LGHNA and YNFKEQ. This CDR3 is built from 15 residues. J gave up 0 bases and V 1 base, and 2 bases lay outside the gene matches. The CDR3 loop is CASSQGGQGSYEQYF. The CDR3 bases are TGTGCCAGCAGCCAAGGCGGACAGGGCTCCTACGAGCAGTACTTC.

The V gene is TRBV7-2, the J gene TRBJ2-6; tentative D call: TRBD2 (6 bases). The CDR3 sequence is 16 residues long. Trimming shortened V by 3 bases and J by 0 bases, and 9 bases separated the two germline ends. CDR1 is SGHTA, CDR2 FQGNSA, per germline. Written as DNA, the CDR3 is TGTGCCAGCAGCTTTATCGGGGGCTCTGGGGCCAACGTCCTGACTTTC. As protein: CASSFIGGSGANVLTF.

This clone was picked up one time. The chain uses TRBV28 and TRBJ2-5; 9 nucleotides line up with TRBD1. The length of the CDR3 is 17 residues. Germline assignment: CDR1 MDHEN and CDR2 SYDVKM. J gave up 1 base and V 3 bases, and 9 bases lay outside the gene matches. CDR3 DNA sequence: TGTGCCAGCAGTTTGGAAAATGACAGGGGGTTCCAAGAGACCCAGTACTTC. Protein sequence: CASSLENDRGFQETQYF.

This clone was detected only once. CDR3: CASSPNTRLEQFF. The CDR3 bases are TGTGCCAGCTCACCTAATACTAGACTTGAGCAGTTCTTC. The chain links TRBV18 to TRBJ2-1; D possibly corresponds to TRBD2 (5 bases). The CDR3 runs to 13 residues. V shed 3 bases and J shed 9 bases, with 12 bases lying between them. In germline, CDR1 is KGHSH, CDR2 LQKENI.

This chain connects TRBV5-6 to TRBJ2-2; no clear D gene. The V end lost 0 bases, the J end lost 4 bases, and 4 bases lay between the germline ends. The CDR3 has 13 residues. The germline CDR1 and CDR2 sequences are SGHDT and YYEEEE. CDR3 DNA: TGTGCCAGCAGCTTGGGGCCCACCGGGGAGCTGTTTTTT. It specifies CASSLGPTGELFF.

The chain is built from TRBV19 and TRBJ1-6; 7 positions agree with TRBD1. The length of the CDR3 is 15 residues. The germline gives CDR1 LNHDA, CDR2 SQIVND (reference sequence). V lost 5 bases and J lost 4; bases outside the gene matches: 5. This CDR3 reads CASSPPGQYNSPLHF. CDR3 nucleotide sequence: TGTGCCAGTAGTCCCCCGGGACAGTATAATTCACCCCTCCACTTT. Full variable domain (missing parts from reference TRBV19 and TRBJ1-6): DGGITQSPKYLFRKEGQNVTLSCEQNLNHDAMYWYRQDPGQGLRLIYYSQIVNDFQKGDIAEGYSVSREKKESFPLTVTSAQKNPTAFYLCASSPPGQYNSPLHFGNGTRLTVT.

The chain couples TRBV7-9 to TRBJ2-2, with D maybe TRBD2 (6 bases). V gave up 8 bases and J gave up 6 bases, with 16 bases separating them. The V gene's germline CDR1 is SEHNR and CDR2 FQNEAQ (reference sequence). The CDR3 is 14 residues long. The CDR3 nucleotides are TGTGCCAGCGGCCCCGGGACTTTCCCCGGGGAGCTGTTTTTT. It is translated as CASGPGTFPGELFF.

This clone occurred once. This chain links TRBV2 with TRBJ2-1; TRBD1 agrees at 10 bases. The CDR3 consists of 13 residues. J was trimmed by 14 bases and V by 11 bases; bases with no gene match: 15. Germline assignment: CDR1 SNHLY and CDR2 FYNNEI. The CDR3 loop reads CAGSDRGQYFEFF. CDR3 in DNA: TGTGCCGGCTCCGACAGGGGGCAGTATTTTGAGTTCTTC.

This clone was counted a few times. The J gene is TRBJ2-7, the V gene TRBV4-2, with D perhaps TRBD2 (5 bases). This CDR3 has 15 amino acids. V lost 4 bases to trimming and J lost 3 bases, with 16 bases between them. Germline-derived CDR1 and CDR2 are LGHNA and YNFKEQ. CDR3 residues: CASSPRGAESYEQYF. As DNA, the CDR3 is TGTGCCAGCAGCCCGCGAGGAGCGGAGAGCTACGAGCAGTACTTC.

This chain joins TRBV7-2 and TRBJ2-3; D is possibly TRBD1 (6 bases). Trimming left V 5 bases short and J 0 bases short, with 18 bases between. Germline CDR1 reads SGHTA; CDR2 reads FQGNSA. The CDR3 sequence is 17 residues long. The CDR3 loop is CASSGDMRKLSTDTQYF. The CDR3 coding sequence is TGTGCCAGCAGCGGGGACATGCGGAAACTAAGCACAGATACGCAGTATTTT.

The CDR3 DNA reads as TGTGCCATCAGTGAGCTGAGCTCCGGAGATTCACCCCTCCACTTT. Translated, it gives CAISELSSGDSPLHF. The rearrangement uses TRBV10-3 and TRBJ1-6; D ambiguous. The CDR3 extends over 15 amino acids. Germline assignment: CDR1 ENHRY and CDR2 SYGVKD. V shed 2 bases and J shed 8 bases, with 13 bases lying between them.

V and J are TRBV19 and TRBJ2-1, with D possibly being TRBD2 (6 bases). This CDR3 region has 15 residues. V lost 3 bases to trimming and J lost 0 bases, with 9 bases between them. Germline V gives CDR1 LNHDA, CDR2 SQIVND (reference sequence). CDR3 loop: CASSIEDYSYNEQFF. DNA for the CDR3: TGTGCCAGTAGTATCGAGGACTACTCCTACAATGAGCAGTTCTTC.

The chain joins TRBV7-6 to TRBJ2-1; TRBD1 agrees at 9 bases. J was trimmed by 8 bases and V by 6 bases; bases with no gene match: 8. The CDR3 spans 14 residues. Germline V gene lookup returns CDR1 SGHVS and CDR2 FNYEAQ. The chain's CDR3 is CASRGDRVVDEQFF. CDR3 nucleotides: TGTGCCAGCAGGGGGGACAGGGTGGTCGATGAGCAGTTCTTC.

This clone was recorded once. V usage is TRBV28 and J usage is TRBJ2-5; no reliable D call. The CDR3 loop spans 12 amino acids. V lost 1 base to trimming and J lost 3 bases, with 3 bases between them. CDR1 MDHEN and CDR2 SYDVKM come from the germline V gene. The CDR3 DNA sequence: TGTGCCAGCAGTTTATTCAAAGAGACCCAGTACTTC. This sequence encodes CASSLFKETQYF.

The rearrangement links TRBV5-5 to TRBJ2-1; perhaps TRBD1 as D (6 bases). The length of the CDR3 is 13 residues. From germline, CDR1 is SGHKS and CDR2 YYEKEE (reference sequence). With 2 bases removed from V and 6 bases from J, the gap between germline ends came to 9 bases. This CDR3 reads CASSFDRINEQFF. Here the CDR3 DNA reads TGTGCCAGCAGCTTTGACAGGATCAATGAGCAGTTCTTC. Complete variable domain (other parts from reference TRBV5-5 and TRBJ2-1): DAGVTQSPTHLIKTRGQQVTLRCSPISGHKSVSWYQQVLGQGPQFIFQYYEKEERGRGNFPDRFSARQFPNYSSELNVNALLLGDSALYLCASSFDRINEQFFGPGTRLTVL.

The genes are TRBV4-2 and TRBJ2-2, with TRBD2 identical over 9 bases. The J segment lost 2 bases and the V segment lost 0 bases, leaving 10 bases of the junction unmatched. This CDR3 spans 19 amino acids. The germline gives CDR1 LGHNA, CDR2 YNFKEQ. The CDR3 is CASSQDLGGLAANTGELFF. The CDR3 nucleotides are TGTGCCAGCAGCCAAGATTTGGGGGGACTAGCAGCTAACACCGGGGAGCTGTTTTTT.

Only one count was recorded for this clone. The J gene is TRBJ2-1, the V gene TRBV29-1; 9 positions agree with TRBD2. The CDR3 has 14 amino acids. V shed 7 bases and J 6 bases; nucleotides not matched to a gene: 10. Germline lookup yields CDR1 SQVTM and CDR2 ANQGSEA. The CDR3 region has the DNA TGCAGCGCCATTGGGACTAGCCAGCCCAATGAGCAGTTCTTC. This codes for CSAIGTSQPNEQFF.

The chain recombines TRBV19 with TRBJ1-1; 7 nucleotides match TRBD1. Germline loops: CDR1 LNHDA, CDR2 SQIVND (reference sequence). There are 13 residues in the CDR3. V shed 7 bases, J shed 1 base, and the junction held 3 bases outside the gene matches. CDR3 DNA sequence: TGTGCCAGTAAGGGGGCGGGGAACACTGAAGCTTTCTTT. Translated: CASKGAGNTEAFF.

V is TRBV28 and J is TRBJ2-5; 13 nucleotides match TRBD2. V dropped 5 bases and J dropped 2; count of bases not matched to a gene: 2. Germline V gene lookup returns CDR1 MDHEN and CDR2 SYDVKM. This CDR3 is 15 amino acids long. The CDR3 protein is CASSRGLAGQETQYF. Here the CDR3 DNA reads TGTGCCAGCAGTCGGGGACTAGCGGGACAAGAGACCCAGTACTTC.

This chain links TRBV7-2 with TRBJ2-2; the match to TRBD1 covers 9 bases. The V gene's germline CDR1 is SGHTA and CDR2 FQGNSA. There are 16 residues in the CDR3. V lost 5 bases to trimming and J lost 0 bases; unmatched junction nucleotides: 4. CDR3 sequence (DNA): TGTGCCAGCAGCCCCCGACAGGGGGCGAACACCGGGGAGCTGTTTTTT. It yields the protein CASSPRQGANTGELFF.

The genes are TRBV4-2 and TRBJ2-5; D is unclear. Between the trimmed V and J ends, which lost 0 bases and 1 base, there was a span of 9 bases. From germline, CDR1 is LGHNA and CDR2 YNFKEQ. This CDR3 comprises 15 residues. CDR3 residues: CASSQDLRSQETQYF. Here the CDR3 DNA reads TGTGCCAGCAGCCAAGATCTGAGGTCCCAAGAGACCCAGTACTTC.

This rearrangement joins TRBV5-4 to TRBJ1-1; TRBD1 aligns across 7 bases. Germline V gene lookup returns CDR1 SGHNT and CDR2 YYREEE (reference sequence). CDR3 size: 13 residues. V lost 7 bases to trimming and J lost 4 bases; unmatched junction nucleotides: 7. CDR3 protein: CASHYRQGTEAFF. The CDR3 nucleotides are TGTGCCAGCCACTACCGACAGGGCACTGAAGCTTTCTTT.